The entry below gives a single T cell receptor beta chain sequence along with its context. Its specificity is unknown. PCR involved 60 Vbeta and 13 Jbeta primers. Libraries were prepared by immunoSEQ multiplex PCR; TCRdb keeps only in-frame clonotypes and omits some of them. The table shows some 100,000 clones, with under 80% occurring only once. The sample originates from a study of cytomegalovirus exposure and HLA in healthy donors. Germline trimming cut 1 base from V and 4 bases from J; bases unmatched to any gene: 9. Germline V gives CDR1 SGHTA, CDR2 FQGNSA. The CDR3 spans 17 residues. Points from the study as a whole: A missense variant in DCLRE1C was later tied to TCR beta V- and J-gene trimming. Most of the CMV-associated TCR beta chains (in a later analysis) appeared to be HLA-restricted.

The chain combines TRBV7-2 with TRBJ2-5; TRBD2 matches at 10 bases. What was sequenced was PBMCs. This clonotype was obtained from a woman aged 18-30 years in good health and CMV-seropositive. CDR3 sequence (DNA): TGTGCCAGCAGCTTAGTTGCCGCTAGCGGGAGCTCAGAGACCCAGTACTTC. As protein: CASSLVAASGSSETQYF.